Here is one TCR beta chain with its context. The data are from a study of patients and donors after allogeneic stem cell transplantation. From the RT-PCR reads, TCRdb called clonotypes with MiXCR, one entry per CDR3 protein. The sample has around 150,000 distinct CDR3 sequences, about 40% seen once; the top ten hold 50%. The CDR3 is 15 residues long. Germline V gene sequence: CDR1 LGHNA, CDR2 YNFKEQ. V was clipped by 3 bases and J by 1 base; unmatched bases: 5. Sequencing used blood, either unsorted or a sorted T cell fraction (not recorded which). The rearrangement uses TRBV4-2 and TRBJ1-1; 7 bases align to TRBD1. The clonotype originates from a human donor who was either an allogeneic HSCT recipient or a stem cell or donor lymphocyte infusion donor (not recorded which). It is not recorded whose cells these are; they may come from a transplant donor. CDR3 residues: CASSHPQGRNTEAFF. The CDR3 DNA sequence: TGTGCCAGCAGCCACCCACAGGGGCGGAACACTGAAGCTTTCTTT.